This TCR beta chain originates from a study of cytomegalovirus exposure and HLA in healthy donors. The primer mix had 60 Vbeta and 13 Jbeta primers. The assay was immunoSEQ multiplex PCR, and TCRdb's table has in-frame clones only and misses some. This sample yields 150,000 or so clones, of which approximately 84% are seen a single time; roughly 3% belongs to the top ten. On this clone itself: Antigen unknown.

This CDR3 contains 15 residues. Germline V gene lookup returns CDR1 SGHNT and CDR2 YYREEE (reference sequence). V was pared by 1 base and J by 4 bases, with 14 bases between. The study, taken as a whole, reports: A missense DCLRE1C variant was associated with V- and J-gene trimming of TCR beta chains in a later analysis, and an independent cohort replicated the association. Relative to equally common others, HLA-associated TCR beta chains showed greater clonal expansion in a later analysis. Being productive about 87% or about 30% of the time was typical of most TCR beta V segments in an earlier analysis. An Asian-associated ancestry cluster reportedly showed fewer N-insertions than the approximately 700-donor mean in a later analysis.

This chain uses TRBV5-4 with TRBJ1-1; TRBD1 is a possible D gene (5 bases). The sequenced material came from PBMCs. The sequence derives from a woman between 50 and 59 years old in good health and CMV-seropositive. CDR3 region: CASSLIGQGGTEAFF. CDR3 sequence (DNA): TGTGCCAGCAGCTTGATCGGGCAGGGTGGCACTGAAGCTTTCTTT.